A selection of T cell receptor beta chains follows, all from one sample in a study of T cells in Graves' hyperthyroidism and ophthalmopathy. In TCRdb, the multiplex PCR reads were re-called with MiXCR into one record per CDR3 protein. This repertoire shows under 650,000 distinct CDR3 sequences, roughly 17% found once; its top ten account for around 4%. Sequencing was done on a sample of blood. Source of these receptors: a woman aged 25-40 years with Graves' hyperthyroidism. CDR3s include the opening cysteine and the closing phenylalanine or tryptophan. Fields, in order: D gene, clone size, J gene, V gene, CDR3 DNA, CDR3 protein. D genes are given only for firm matches. The size field is filled for only some rows; it gives once, few, many or a size class.

>.|many|TRBJ2-7|TRBV7-2
TGTGCCAGCAGCCGCCAGGACTACGAGCAGTACTTC
CASSRQDYEQYF
>.|many|TRBJ2-7|TRBV7-8
TGTGCCAGCAGCTTAACTTCGGCGGCCACCTACGAGCAGTACTTC
CASSLTSAATYEQYF
>.|many|TRBJ2-7|TRBV27
TGTGCCAGCAGTTCCGAAAATATTCCCTACGAGCAGTACTTC
CASSSENIPYEQYF
>TRBD2|few|TRBJ2-3|TRBV6-2/TRBV6-3
TGTGCCAGCAGACTTCACCCCGGGACTAGCGGGACAGATACGCAGTATTTT
CASRLHPGTSGTDTQYF
>.|many|TRBJ2-5|TRBV7-2
TGTGCCAGCAGCCCCATGCAAGGCTGGGAGACCCAGTACTTC
CASSPMQGWETQYF
>.|.|TRBJ2-1|TRBV7-9
TGTGCCAGCAGCTGGGTAAGCAATGAGCAGTTCTTC
CASSWVSNEQFF
>TRBD2|many|TRBJ2-5|TRBV28
TGTGCCAGCAGCCTTAGCGGGAAGTGGGTTCAAGAGACCCAGTACTTC
CASSLSGKWVQETQYF
>TRBD1|many|TRBJ1-1|TRBV2
TGTGCCAGCAGAGGACCTCGGGACAGGGGGCCGGAAGCTTTCTTT
CASRGPRDRGPEAFF
>.|many|TRBJ2-4|TRBV12-3/TRBV12-4
TGTGCCAGCAGTAGGGACGGGATGGAAAACATTCAGTACTTC
CASSRDGMENIQYF
>.|many|TRBJ2-2|TRBV2
TGTGCCAGCAGTGTCAGGTTTGAGAACACCGGGGAGCTGTTTTTT
CASSVRFENTGELFF
>.|many|TRBJ1-5|TRBV2
TGTGCCAGCACGGAAAGGGGACTTAGACAGCCCCAGCATTTT
CASTERGLRQPQHF
>.|many|TRBJ2-1|TRBV9
TGTGCCAGCAGCGCGCAGGGGGGGTACAATGAGCAGTTCTTC
CASSAQGGYNEQFF
>.|many|TRBJ2-3|TRBV2
TGTGCCAGACGACTTCGAGATACGCAGTATTTT
CARRLRDTQYF
>.|many|TRBJ1-4|TRBV7-9
TGTGCCAGCAGCTCGTCTATGTTGGGTACTAAACTGTTTTTT
CASSSSMLGTKLFF
>TRBD2|.|TRBJ2-1|TRBV20-1
TGCAGTGCGTATGGGGACTCCAGCGGGAGTCGTGCGGACAATGAGCAGTTCTTC
CSAYGDSSGSRADNEQFF